This T cell receptor beta chain was recovered during a study of OX40 agonist ivuxolimab in advanced cancers. On the study more broadly: An anti-OX40 (CD134) antibody with agonistic activity, ivuxolimab, was administered to patients.

V was trimmed by 3 bases and J by 3 bases, leaving 15 bases between them. The CDR3 is made up of 17 amino acids. Germline V gene sequence: CDR1 MGHRA, CDR2 YSYEKL. General study points: Still undetermined is the antigen specificity of the expanded peripheral T cells.

Profiled with immunoSEQ multiplex PCR; TCRdb holds only in-frame clones, not every one. The sample contains roughly 80,000 clones, more than 85% of which appear only once. Points on this clone: What it recognizes is unknown.

Sequenced material: CD4+ or CD8+ T cells sorted from blood, taken in a trial of the OX40 agonist ivuxolimab. V usage is TRBV4-1 and J usage is TRBJ2-6, with D uncertain. This sequence originates from an adult with an advanced solid tumor such as melanoma, head and neck, liver or kidney cancer. For the CDR3, the DNA is TGCGCCAGCAGCCAGACAATTCCGCAGTATGGGGCCAACGTCCTGACTTTC. Translation gives CASSQTIPQYGANVLTF.